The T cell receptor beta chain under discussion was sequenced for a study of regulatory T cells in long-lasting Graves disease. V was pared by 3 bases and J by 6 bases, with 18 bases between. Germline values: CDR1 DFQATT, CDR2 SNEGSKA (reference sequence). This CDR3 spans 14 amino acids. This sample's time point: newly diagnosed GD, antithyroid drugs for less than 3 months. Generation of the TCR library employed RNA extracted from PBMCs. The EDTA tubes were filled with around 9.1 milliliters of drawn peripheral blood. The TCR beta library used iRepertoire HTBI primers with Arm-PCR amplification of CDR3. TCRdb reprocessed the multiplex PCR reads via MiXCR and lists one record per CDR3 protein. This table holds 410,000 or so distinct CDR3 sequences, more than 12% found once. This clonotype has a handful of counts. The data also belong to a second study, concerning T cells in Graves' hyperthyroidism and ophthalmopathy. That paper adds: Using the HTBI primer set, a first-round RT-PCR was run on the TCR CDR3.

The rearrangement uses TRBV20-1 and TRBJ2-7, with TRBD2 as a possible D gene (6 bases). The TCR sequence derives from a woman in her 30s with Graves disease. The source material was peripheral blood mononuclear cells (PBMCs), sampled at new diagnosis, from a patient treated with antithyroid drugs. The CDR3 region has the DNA TGCAGTGCTAGTTACGGGGGATACGGAGTCGAGCAGTACTTC. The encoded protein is CSASYGGYGVEQYF.